This T cell receptor beta chain emerged from a study of T cell changes during pregnancy in multiple sclerosis (dated by TCRdb to the late 2010s). In terms of the full investigation: Changes in the T cell repertoire over the course of pregnancy were examined in this study in women with multiple sclerosis.

A remark on this clone: The antigen it binds to is not known. No per-base quality is available; no much larger clone lies one base away.

The library came from the immunoSEQ multiplex PCR assay. In its TCRdb copy, this immuneACCESS table keeps in-frame sequences only and misses some clones. Where compared with another copy, unresolved V genes explain less than half of these, and the others have no known cause. The sample has tens of thousands of clones on record, around nine tenths of them singletons. The ten most abundant clones make up approximately 0.37% of the sample. The sequenced sample was CD4+ T cells from peripheral blood mononuclear cells, obtained in the second trimester of pregnancy. The receptor's source is a female donor with multiple sclerosis, enrolled in a pregnancy study.

The CDR3 loop reads CAWKTPTAGNTEAFF. The DNA sequence follows: TGTGCCTGGAAAACTCCCACGGCAGGGAACACTGAAGCTTTCTTT. The chain joins TRBV30 to TRBJ1-1; a confident D gene designation cannot be given. V lost 4 bases and J lost 1 base; the stretch between them is 16 bases long. From the cysteine through the phenylalanine, the CDR3 covers 15 amino acids. This entry keeps only the CDR3 DNA: 45 bases, framed from base 1. The germline V gene (reference sequence) gives CDR1 as GTSNPN and CDR2 as SVGIG.